The entry below describes one T cell receptor (beta chain). Donors were grouped by their self-reported clinical history. Symptom resolution, clearance, or two negative PCRs marked donors in Cohort 3 as recovered. This record comes from a study of blood T cell repertoires in COVID-19. Study-wide background: From T cells, B-cell-depleted T cells, or PBMCs came the material, which was cDNA or gDNA.

As handled by the study authors: Amplification from reference gene primers served as the basis for estimated nucleated cell counts. Sequencing used immunoSEQ multiplex PCR; TCRdb keeps in-frame clones, though not all of them. The V and J calls and clone size were taken over from that table, and D and trimming were inferred from the DNA. Of fewer than 400,000 clones listed, about 87% were seen once; the top ten hold about 4.7%. Germline V gene lookup returns CDR1 MNHEY and CDR2 SVGAGI. The CDR3 has 14 amino acids. The trim removed 5 bases at V and 4 bases at J, leaving 6 bases unmatched. What was sequenced was PBMCs or T cells enriched from blood (not recorded which). The sequence was obtained from a man younger than 45 who had recovered from COVID-19. This chain connects TRBV6-5 to TRBJ1-2; 8 bases are shared with TRBD1. The CDR3 DNA reads as TGTGCCAGCAGTCCGGACAGGGCAAGCTATGGCTACACCTTC. Translation gives CASSPDRASYGYTF.